A selection of T cell receptor beta chains follows, all from one sample in a study of blood T cell repertoires in COVID-19. Some clones are missing from TCRdb's copy, which holds only in-frame ones; the method was immunoSEQ multiplex PCR. The sample has almost 95,000 clones; approximately 84% are singletons. Specimen: peripheral blood. These receptor sequences come from a man in his fifties or sixties with acute or convalescent COVID-19. Both conserved end residues are part of each CDR3.

v_gene | CDR3aa
TRBV23-1 | CASGGQGRLSSGANVLTF
TRBV30 | CARRWTGNGYTF
TRBV19 | CASSMVPATGELFF
TRBV30 | CAWNQGARGYTF
TRBV6-5 | CASTSGQGGKAFF
TRBV11-2 | CASSWTGLDEQYF
TRBV4-1 | CASSLGVAGVTGELFF
TRBV9 | CASSPRPGQGAFNEQFF
TRBV19 | CASSSRDSPLHF
TRBV5-1 | CASSIAGTIYNEQFF
TRBV14 | CASSRGNSGNTIYF
TRBV4-2 | CASSQEGTSGGRHTQYF
TRBV7-3 | CASSLTPAGRGYTF